This T cell receptor beta chain was captured in a study of blood T cell repertoires in COVID-19. Study-wide background: Both acute and convalescent COVID-19 samples were obtained from the United States, Italy and Spain. From T cells, B-cell-depleted T cells, or PBMCs came the material, which was cDNA or gDNA.

This clone was recorded a few times. Study processing details: From reference gene primer amplification, estimates of nucleated cell counts were derived. Sequencing used immunoSEQ multiplex PCR; TCRdb keeps in-frame clones, though not all of them. V, J and clone size are those of that table, while D and trimming were read from the DNA. Of roughly 300,000 clones listed, almost 85% are singletons. Per the germline V gene, CDR1 is MGHDK and CDR2 is SYGVNS. The CDR3 sequence is 16 residues long. Trimming cost V 6 bases and J 8 bases; bases outside gene matches: 16. This clonotype was obtained from a human donor in a cohort sampled during active COVID-19. The chain uses TRBV25-1 and TRBJ1-2; TRBD1 matches 9 bases. Sequences were obtained from peripheral blood. For the CDR3, the DNA is TGTGCCAGCAGCTTCTTCGGACAGGGGAAGAGTGAAGGCTACACCTTC. Residues: CASSFFGQGKSEGYTF.